This T cell receptor beta chain was obtained from a study of cytotoxic CD8 clonotypes in ibrutinib-treated CLL (dated by TCRdb to about 2021). Broadly, across the study: The cohort included about 15 treatment-naive and some 10 relapsed/refractory patients; roughly 17 were IGHV unmutated. Responses were partial in about 25 patients and complete in 2; after median 68 months follow-up, about 14 stayed in remission and roughly twelve progressed. Longitudinal samples were obtainable from about 30% of the roughly 90 participants in the trial. Cryopreserved peripheral blood mononuclear cells were obtained prior to treatment, at the time of response, and at either disease progression or sustained remission. Samples averaged approximately 260,000 productive templates and 94,082 productive rearrangements. Every sample from remission and from progressive disease was obtained while the patients were still on ibrutinib. Response samples were obtained after a median of around eleven months of treatment, with a range of about 6 to 40 months.

At the junction V is shortened by 0 bases and J by 6 bases; bases outside the gene matches: 9. The CDR3 sequence holds 17 residues, the cysteine and phenylalanine included. Solely the CDR3 DNA is kept, with 51 bases framed from the first base. CDR1 and CDR2, per the germline V gene, are SGHRS and YFSETQ. The time point label of this sample denotes: roughly 12 months on ibrutinib. For TCR beta library preparation, 2 to 2.5 micrograms of genomic DNA were isolated from cryopreserved PBMCs. Longitudinal blood samples from CLL patients receiving ibrutinib monotherapy were subjected to high-throughput TCR beta sequencing. Patients were enrolled in a phase 2 open-label single-center ibrutinib monotherapy trial. Regarding this clone: Its antigen has not been determined. No base quality information exists; no much larger clone differs at one position.

The goal of deep resolution MiSeq sequencing was a depth between 1 in 1 million and 1 in 200,000 T cells, and coverage averaged 10x per clonotype. The immunoSEQ hsTCRB Kit was used to generate TCR beta libraries. In the paper's pipeline: Data were analyzed with ImmunoSEQ Data Assistant and ImmunoSEQ Analyzer, with V, D and J genes assigned per IMGT definitions. Clonality, with values ranging from 0 to 1, was calculated as one minus the normalized Shannon entropy of productive rearrangement frequencies. Public clonotype analysis was restricted to overrepresented clonotypes comprising at least 0.05% of each patient's repertoire. About a dozen age-matched healthy donor repertoires from immuneACCESS served as clonality controls. TCRdb re-hosts the immuneACCESS table, in-frame sequences only. Its copies lack some clones; in the studies checked, an unresolved V gene accounts for under half of them, and the cause for the rest is not known. For V, J and clone size, that table is used; D and trimming come from the DNA. This sample is represented by more than 85,000 clones; around 73% of them were singletons. The biggest ten clones account for around 30% of the sample.

Overall study outcomes, separate from this receptor: Sustained-remission and progressing patients did not have matched sampling times, and lymph node repertoires were not examined. Clonality rose at ibrutinib response, remained stable during sustained remission, and dropped back toward baseline at progression. Baseline clonality exceeded that of age-matched healthy donors and correlated strongly with circulating CD8+ T-cell counts. Public clonotypes were rare and either shrank or stayed stable during treatment, and the rise in clonality at ibrutinib response reflected expansion of private clonotypes.

Sequencing was performed on PBMCs, taken after 12 months of ibrutinib treatment. This sequence originates from a human donor with chronic lymphocytic leukemia. The chain is encoded by TRBV5-1 joined to TRBJ2-3, and 11 junctional nucleotides match TRBD1. The bases read TGCGCCAGCAGCTTGGCCTGGACAGGGGGCGCGGGGGATACGCAGTATTTT. Translated, it gives CASSLAWTGGAGDTQYF.